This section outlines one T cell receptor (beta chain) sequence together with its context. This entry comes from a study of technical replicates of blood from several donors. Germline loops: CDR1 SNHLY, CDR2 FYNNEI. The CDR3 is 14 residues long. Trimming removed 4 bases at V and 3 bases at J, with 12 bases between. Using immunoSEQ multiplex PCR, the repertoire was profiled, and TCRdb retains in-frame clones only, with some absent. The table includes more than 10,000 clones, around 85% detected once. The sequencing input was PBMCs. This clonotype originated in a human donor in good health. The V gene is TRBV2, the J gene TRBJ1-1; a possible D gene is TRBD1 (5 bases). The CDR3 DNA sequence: TGTGCCAGCAGTGCGCAGGGTACGGACACTGAAGCTTTCTTT. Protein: CASSAQGTDTEAFF.